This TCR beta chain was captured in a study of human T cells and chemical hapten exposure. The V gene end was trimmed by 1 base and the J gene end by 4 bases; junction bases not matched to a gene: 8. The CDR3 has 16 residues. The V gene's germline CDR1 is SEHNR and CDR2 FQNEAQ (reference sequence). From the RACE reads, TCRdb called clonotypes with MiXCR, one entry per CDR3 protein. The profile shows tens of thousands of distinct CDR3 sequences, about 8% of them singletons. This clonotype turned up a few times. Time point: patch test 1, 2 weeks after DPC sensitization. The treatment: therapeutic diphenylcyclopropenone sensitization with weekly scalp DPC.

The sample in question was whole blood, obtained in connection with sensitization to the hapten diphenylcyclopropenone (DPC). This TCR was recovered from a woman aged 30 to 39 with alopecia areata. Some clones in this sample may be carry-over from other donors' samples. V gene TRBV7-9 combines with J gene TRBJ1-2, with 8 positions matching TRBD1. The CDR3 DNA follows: TGTGCCAGCAGCTTAGAAGGTGGACAGGGTATCTATGGCTACACCTTC. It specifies CASSLEGGQGIYGYTF.